This is a list of T cell receptor beta chains from one sample in a study of cytomegalovirus exposure and HLA in healthy donors. Produced via immunoSEQ multiplex PCR; TCRdb's table is partial and in-frame only. This table has over 100,000 clones, roughly 90% appearing once. Specimen: PBMCs. Receptor source: a woman between 18 and 30 years old in good health and CMV-seropositive. The CDR3 runs from the conserved cysteine through the conserved F or W. A D gene is named only where the DNA matches it firmly. Clone size, where shown, is once, few, many, or a class for clones that have expanded.

clone_size,d_call,v_call,j_call,cdr3_nt,cdr3_aa
.,.,TRBV30,TRBJ1-2,TGTGCCTGGACCCGACAGGCTAACTATGGCTACACCTTC,CAWTRQANYGYTF
.,TRBD2,TRBV11-2,TRBJ2-1,TGTGCCAGCAGCTTAGGGTCTAGCGGGGGATACAATGAGCAGTTCTTC,CASSLGSSGGYNEQFF
.,.,TRBV4-1,TRBJ1-2,TGCGCCAGCAGCCAAGGCGGTGTCTATGGCTACACCTTC,CASSQGGVYGYTF
once,.,TRBV4-3,TRBJ2-1,TGCGCCAGCAGCCAGCAGGAAAATGAGCAGTTCTTC,CASSQQENEQFF
.,.,TRBV5-1,TRBJ1-1,TGCGCCAGCAGTCAGGAGTCAGGGGTTATCACTGAAGCTTTCTTT,CASSQESGVITEAFF
.,TRBD1,TRBV30,TRBJ1-6,TGTGCCTGGGGGGGACAGGGGACTTCACCCCTCCACTTT,CAWGGQGTSPLHF
.,.,TRBV28,TRBJ1-1,TGTGCCAGCAGCTCGACAGTCATGAACACTGAAGCTTTCTTT,CASSSTVMNTEAFF
.,TRBD2,TRBV7-9,TRBJ2-3,TGTGCCAGCAGCGGGCGGACTAGCTCCATAACAGATACGCAGTATTTT,CASSGRTSSITDTQYF
.,TRBD2,TRBV2,TRBJ2-1,TGTGCCAGCAGTGTACTAGCGGGGGATTACAATGAGCAGTTCTTC,CASSVLAGDYNEQFF
.,TRBD1,TRBV14,TRBJ1-2,TGTGCCAGACAGGGGGGTTCTGGCTACACCTTC,CARQGGSGYTF
.,TRBD1,TRBV2,TRBJ2-2,TGTGCCATAGGACAGGGCCCCGGGGAGCTGTTTTTT,CAIGQGPGELFF
.,TRBD2,TRBV9,TRBJ2-7,TGTGCCAGCAGCGTAGGGACTAGCGGGGCCTCCTACGAGCAGTACTTC,CASSVGTSGASYEQYF
few,TRBD2,TRBV6-7,TRBJ2-2,TGTGCCATTTATCAGTGGAGAGCGGGAGGGCCGACCGGGGAGCTGTTTTTT,CAIYQWRAGGPTGELFF
.,.,TRBV7-9,TRBJ2-6,TGTGCCCTCGAGAGTGGGGCCAACGTCCTGACTTTC,CALESGANVLTF
.,.,TRBV11-3,TRBJ2-7,TGTGCCAGCAGCTTAGTTATAAACGAGCAGTACTTC,CASSLVINEQYF
.,TRBD1,TRBV6-1,TRBJ2-7,TGTGCCAGCAGTGAAAAATTTGGACAGGGAGTTTTCGAGCAGTACTTC,CASSEKFGQGVFEQYF
.,.,TRBV11-3,TRBJ2-2,TGTGCCAGCAGCCATTCACAGGGTACCGGGGAGCTGTTTTTT,CASSHSQGTGELFF
.,.,TRBV5-6,TRBJ1-2,TGTGCCAGCGTCACAACAGGGAACTATGGCTACACCTTC,CASVTTGNYGYTF
.,TRBD1,TRBV7-9,TRBJ2-1,TGTGCCAGCAGCTTAGTTAAGGGGGCTAGGTACAATGAGCAGTTCTTC,CASSLVKGARYNEQFF
.,.,TRBV4-1,TRBJ1-6,TGCGCCAGCAGCCAAGACCCTCGTCATAATTCACCCCTCCACTTT,CASSQDPRHNSPLHF
.,TRBD2,TRBV29-1,TRBJ2-1,TGCAGCGTTGCTAGCGCTAGCGGGGGGCCACCCTCCTCCTACAATGAGCAGTTCTTC,CSVASASGGPPSSYNEQFF
.,TRBD1,TRBV7-3,TRBJ2-2,TGTGCCAGCAGCAAAGGGACAGGGCACACCGGGGAGCTGTTTTTT,CASSKGTGHTGELFF
once,TRBD1,TRBV9,TRBJ2-2,TGTGCCAGCAGCCCTCAGACAGGGGGCAAGACCGGGGAGCTGTTTTTT,CASSPQTGGKTGELFF
.,.,TRBV25-1,TRBJ1-1,TGTGCCAGCAGTGAAGTAAAGAACACTGAAGCTTTCTTT,CASSEVKNTEAFF
.,.,TRBV2,TRBJ1-1,TGTGCCAGCAGCGGCCCACAGGGAATCCCGAACACTGAAGCTTTCTTT,CASSGPQGIPNTEAFF
.,TRBD1,TRBV5-1,TRBJ2-7,TGCGCCAGCAGCACCGGGACAGGGGGCCTCCAGGCCTACGAGCAGTACTTC,CASSTGTGGLQAYEQYF
.,TRBD1,TRBV27,TRBJ1-2,TGTGCCAGCAGGAGACAGGGGGCCCTTGGCTATGGCTACACCTTC,CASRRQGALGYGYTF
.,TRBD1,TRBV2,TRBJ2-7,TGTGCCAGCATTTTCGACAGGGGGCTCTACGAGCAGTACTTC,CASIFDRGLYEQYF
.,TRBD1,TRBV5-4,TRBJ1-4,TGTGCCAGCAGCTTGAACAGGGGGTTGGATGAAAAACTGTTTTTT,CASSLNRGLDEKLFF
once,.,TRBV19,TRBJ2-1,TGTGCCAGTAGTATCCGCCAGGAGCAGTTCTTC,CASSIRQEQFF
.,.,TRBV4-2,TRBJ2-1,TGTGCCAGCAGCTCCGGGACTGCCGACGATGGTGAGCAGTTCTTC,CASSSGTADDGEQFF
.,TRBD2,TRBV6-1,TRBJ2-1,TGTGCCAGCAGTGAAGCGGGGGGGGTCGAGCAGTTCTTC,CASSEAGGVEQFF
.,TRBD2,TRBV7-9,TRBJ2-7,TGTGCCAGCAGCTTAGCAATCGCGGGGGGGAGACTAGCGGGGGAGCAGTACTTC,CASSLAIAGGRLAGEQYF
.,TRBD2,TRBV19,TRBJ2-2,TGTGCCAGTAGCGTAGCGGGGGGGTCGGCCGGGGAGCTGTTTTTT,CASSVAGGSAGELFF
.,.,TRBV11-2,TRBJ2-3,TGTGCCAGCAGCCAACCCAGGGTCGCAGATACGCAGTATTTT,CASSQPRVADTQYF
few,TRBD1,TRBV5-4,TRBJ1-2,TGTGCCAGCAGCACCGCCGGGACAGGGATCGGCTACACCTTC,CASSTAGTGIGYTF
.,.,TRBV30,TRBJ1-2,TGTGCCTGCCCCCGGAGGGTAGATAACTATGGCTACACCTTC,CACPRRVDNYGYTF
many,.,TRBV4-2,TRBJ2-7,TGTGCCAGCAGCCCATTTGAGGCGTCCTACGAGCAGTACTTC,CASSPFEASYEQYF
once,.,TRBV9,TRBJ1-2,TGTGCCAGCAGCGAGACCGGGACACTCAACTATGGCTACACCTTC,CASSETGTLNYGYTF
.,TRBD2,TRBV5-1,TRBJ2-3,TGCGCCAGCAGCTTGTTTCCAGCGGGGGGGTTGGCCCAAGATACGCAGTATTTT,CASSLFPAGGLAQDTQYF
.,.,TRBV9,TRBJ2-1,TGTGCCAGCAGCGTTACAGGGTGGTCCTACAATGAGCAGTTCTTC,CASSVTGWSYNEQFF
.,.,TRBV5-6,TRBJ2-2,TGTGCCAGCAGCCCGTCCCGGGCCGGGGAGCTGTTTTTT,CASSPSRAGELFF
.,.,TRBV5-1,TRBJ2-1,TGCGCCAGCAGCTTGGGTGGGGGGATCGATGAGCAGTTCTTC,CASSLGGGIDEQFF
.,TRBD2,TRBV30,TRBJ2-1,TGTGCCTGGAGTATGGGAGCGGGAGGGGAGAATGAGCAGTTCTTC,CAWSMGAGGENEQFF
.,TRBD1,TRBV2,TRBJ1-5,TGTGCCAGCAGGCTGACAGGGTTGAGCAATCAGCCCCAGCATTTT,CASRLTGLSNQPQHF
.,.,TRBV4-1,TRBJ1-2,TGCGCCAGCAGCCAAGACAGAAACTATGGCTACACCTTC,CASSQDRNYGYTF